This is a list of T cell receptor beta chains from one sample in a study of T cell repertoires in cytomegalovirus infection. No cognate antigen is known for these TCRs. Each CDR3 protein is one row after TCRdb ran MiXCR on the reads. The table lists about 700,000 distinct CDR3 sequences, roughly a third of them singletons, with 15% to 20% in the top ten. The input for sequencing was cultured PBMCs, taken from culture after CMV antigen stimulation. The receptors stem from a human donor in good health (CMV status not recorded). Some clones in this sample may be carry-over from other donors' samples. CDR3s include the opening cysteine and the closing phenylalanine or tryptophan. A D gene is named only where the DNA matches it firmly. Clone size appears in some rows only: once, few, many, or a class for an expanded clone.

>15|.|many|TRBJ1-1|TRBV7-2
TGTGCCAGCAGCGAACTCCGGGGGGGTACTGGTGAAGCTTTCTTT
CASSELRGGTGEAFF
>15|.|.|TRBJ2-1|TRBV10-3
TGTGCCATCAGTGACTGGGGTAGCTCCTACAATGAGCAGTTCTTC
CAISDWGSSYNEQFF
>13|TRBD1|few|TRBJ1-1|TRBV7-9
TGTGCCAGCTACAGGGGACAGAACACTGAAGCTTTCTTT
CASYRGQNTEAFF
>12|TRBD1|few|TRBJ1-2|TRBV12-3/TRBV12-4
TGTGCCAGCAGTCCACAGGGGAATGGCTACACCTTC
CASSPQGNGYTF
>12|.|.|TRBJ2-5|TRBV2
TGTGCCAGAAGGGGGGGGAAGGAGACCCAGTACTTC
CARRGGKETQYF
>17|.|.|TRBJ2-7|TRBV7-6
TGTGCCAGCAGCCCTCGGTTTGTACCTACGCGGGACTACGAGCAGTACTTC
CASSPRFVPTRDYEQYF
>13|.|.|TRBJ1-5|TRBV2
TGTGCCAGCAAAAGGGATAGCAATCAGCCCCAGCATTTT
CASKRDSNQPQHF
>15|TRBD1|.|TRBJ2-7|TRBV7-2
TGTGCCAGCAGCTACGACAGGGGGGGCTCCTACGTGCAGTACTTC
CASSYDRGGSYVQYF
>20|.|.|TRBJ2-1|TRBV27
TGTGCCAGCAGTTTATGGGGGCCCGGCGGACCGTCACGACTTCACAATGAGCAGTTCTTC
CASSLWGPGGPSRLHNEQFF
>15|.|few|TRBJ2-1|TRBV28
TGTGCCAGCAGTTTATGGGTCAGCTCCTACAATGAGCAGTTCTTC
CASSLWVSSYNEQFF
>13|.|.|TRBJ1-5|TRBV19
TGTGCCAGTGAGGGGGGGTTCAATCAGCCCCAGCATTTT
CASEGGFNQPQHF
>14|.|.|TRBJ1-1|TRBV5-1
TGCGCCAGCAGCTTTAGGGACGCGCACAGTGAAGCTTTCTTT
CASSFRDAHSEAFF
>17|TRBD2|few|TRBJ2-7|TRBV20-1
TGCAGTGCTTCCCTGATTACCCCCGGGAGGGTATTCTACGAGCAGTACTTC
CSASLITPGRVFYEQYF
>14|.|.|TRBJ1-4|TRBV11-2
TGTGCCAGCAGCTTATTTGGGGTGGGGGAAAAACTGTTTTTT
CASSLFGVGEKLFF
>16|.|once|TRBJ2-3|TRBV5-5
TGTGCCAGCAGCGCCCGCCGGGACTCCCCGGCAGATACGCAGTATTTT
CASSARRDSPADTQYF
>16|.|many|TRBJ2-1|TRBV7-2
TGTGCCAGCAGCTTAAGACAGGTCGGGTCCTACAATGAGCAGTTCTTC
CASSLRQVGSYNEQFF
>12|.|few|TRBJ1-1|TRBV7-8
TGTGCCAGCAGCCCATACCCCAGGGGAGCTTTCTTT
CASSPYPRGAFF
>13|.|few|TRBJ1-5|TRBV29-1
TGCAGCGTTGGCCTCAGTCTCAATCAGCCCCAGCATTTT
CSVGLSLNQPQHF
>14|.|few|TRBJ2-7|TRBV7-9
TGTGCCAGCAGCTTAGGGGCTAGCGTCTACGAGCAGTACTTC
CASSLGASVYEQYF
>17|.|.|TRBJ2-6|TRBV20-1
TGCAGTGCTAGAGAAGGAGGATCGGGTACTGGGGCCAACGTCCTGACTTTC
CSAREGGSGTGANVLTF
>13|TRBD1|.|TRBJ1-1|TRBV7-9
TGTGCCAGCTGGGGACAGCTAAACACTGAAGCTTTCTTT
CASWGQLNTEAFF
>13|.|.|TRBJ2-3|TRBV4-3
TGCGCCAGCAGCCAAGATCCCTGGGATACGCAGTATTTT
CASSQDPWDTQYF
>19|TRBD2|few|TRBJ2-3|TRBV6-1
TGTGCCAGCAGTTATTCGGGCGCGGGAGGGCCCTCGGTCGAAGATACGCAGTATTTT
CASSYSGAGGPSVEDTQYF
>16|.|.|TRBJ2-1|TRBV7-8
TGTGCCAGCAGCTTTTCGAGGGGGGGGTCCTACAATGAGCAGTTCTTC
CASSFSRGGSYNEQFF
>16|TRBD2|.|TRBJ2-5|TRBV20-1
TGCAGTGCTAGGTCACCGGGACTAGGTATCCAAGAGACCCAGTACTTC
CSARSPGLGIQETQYF
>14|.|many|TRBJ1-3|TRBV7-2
TGTGCCAGCAGCTTACAGGTCTATGGAAACACCATATATTTT
CASSLQVYGNTIYF
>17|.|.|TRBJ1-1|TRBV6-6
TGTGCCAGCAGTTACTCGCACAAAAGACAGTGGAACACTGAAGCTTTCTTT
CASSYSHKRQWNTEAFF
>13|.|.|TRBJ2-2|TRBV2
TGTGCCAGCAGTGTAGTCATCGGCGGGGAGCTGTTTTTT
CASSVVIGGELFF
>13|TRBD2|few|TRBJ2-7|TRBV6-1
TGTGCCAGCTGGGGACTAGGTCCCTACGAGCAGTACTTC
CASWGLGPYEQYF
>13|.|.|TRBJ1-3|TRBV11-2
TGTGCCAGCAGCTCAAGCACTGGAAACACCATATATTTT
CASSSSTGNTIYF
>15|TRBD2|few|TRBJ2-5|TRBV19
TGTGCCAGTAGTATATGGGCGCGGGGGAAAGAGACCCAGTACTTC
CASSIWARGKETQYF
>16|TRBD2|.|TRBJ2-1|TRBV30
TGTGCCTGGAGCAGGACTAGCGGGAGATACTACAATGAGCAGTTCTTC
CAWSRTSGRYYNEQFF
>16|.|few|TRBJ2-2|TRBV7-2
TGTGCCAGCAGCTTAGACTCGGACCCAGTCACCGGGGAGCTGTTTTTT
CASSLDSDPVTGELFF
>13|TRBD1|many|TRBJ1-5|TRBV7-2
TGTGCCAGCAGCCGGGACAGAAATCAGCCCCAGCATTTT
CASSRDRNQPQHF
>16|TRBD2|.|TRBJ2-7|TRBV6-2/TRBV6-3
TGTGCCAGCAACCTAAAAGCGGGAGGGCTGGATTACGAGCAGTACTTC
CASNLKAGGLDYEQYF
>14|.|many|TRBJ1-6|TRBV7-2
TGTGCCAGCAGCTACTACCGGGACGATTCACCCCTCCACTTT
CASSYYRDDSPLHF
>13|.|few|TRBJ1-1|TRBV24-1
TGTGCCACCAGTGACCCAATGAACACTGAAGCTTTCTTT
CATSDPMNTEAFF
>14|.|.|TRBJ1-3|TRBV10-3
TGTGCCATCAGTCAGGGCGTCTCTGGAAACACCATATATTTT
CAISQGVSGNTIYF
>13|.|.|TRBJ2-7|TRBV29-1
TGCAGCGTTATGGGAGTGGCAGGGCTCGAGCAGTACTTC
CSVMGVAGLEQYF
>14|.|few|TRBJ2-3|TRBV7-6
TGTGCCAGCAGCTACGTCGGACCCACAGATACGCAGTATTTT
CASSYVGPTDTQYF
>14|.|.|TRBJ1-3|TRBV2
TGTGCCAGCAGTGCGGTTCAGGTTGGAAACACCATATATTTT
CASSAVQVGNTIYF